This paragraph covers one T cell receptor beta chain sequence. Its antigen is not known. The sample comes from a study of T-cell memory formation after mild COVID-19. Overall study context: Largely, TCR clusters stayed within a single donor. Notes on the study in general: Later expanders leaned CD4+, whereas clones that contracted between day 15 and 85 were balanced CD4/CD8. The study found contracting CD4+ clones mainly in CM and EM and contracting CD8+ clones in EMRA. Second-wave clones reaching peak frequency on day 37 lacked confirmed SARS-CoV-2 specificity.

The CDR3 loop spans 15 amino acids. V gave up 1 base and J gave up 2 bases, with 10 bases separating them. Germline V gene lookup returns CDR1 SGHTA and CDR2 FQGNSA. TCRdb redid the calling of the 5' RACE reads with MiXCR, one entry per CDR3 protein. The table has nearly 350,000 distinct CDR3 sequences, 10% to 15% seen once. This chain uses TRBV7-2 with TRBJ2-3; unclear D gene. This sequence originates from a man aged 18 to 29 who had mild COVID-19 (a few samples of this study predate the infection). Cell type and time point are not known. Input material: PBMCs or a T cell subset sorted from them (not recorded which). The CDR3 DNA reads as TGTGCCAGCAGCTTAGGACTTTCCTACACAGATACGCAGTATTTT. Amino acid sequence: CASSLGLSYTDTQYF.